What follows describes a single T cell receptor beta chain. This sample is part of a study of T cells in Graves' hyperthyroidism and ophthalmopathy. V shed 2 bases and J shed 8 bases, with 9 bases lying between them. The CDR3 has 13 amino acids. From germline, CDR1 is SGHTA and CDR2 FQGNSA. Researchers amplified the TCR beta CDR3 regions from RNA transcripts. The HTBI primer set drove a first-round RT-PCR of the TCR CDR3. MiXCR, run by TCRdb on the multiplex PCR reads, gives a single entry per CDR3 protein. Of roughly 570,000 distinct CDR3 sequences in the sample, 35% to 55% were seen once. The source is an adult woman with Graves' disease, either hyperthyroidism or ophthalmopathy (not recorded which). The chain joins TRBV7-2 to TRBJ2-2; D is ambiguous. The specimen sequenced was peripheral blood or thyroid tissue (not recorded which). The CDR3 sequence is CASSLQTAGELFF. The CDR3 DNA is TGTGCCAGCAGCTTACAAACCGCGGGGGAGCTGTTTTTT.